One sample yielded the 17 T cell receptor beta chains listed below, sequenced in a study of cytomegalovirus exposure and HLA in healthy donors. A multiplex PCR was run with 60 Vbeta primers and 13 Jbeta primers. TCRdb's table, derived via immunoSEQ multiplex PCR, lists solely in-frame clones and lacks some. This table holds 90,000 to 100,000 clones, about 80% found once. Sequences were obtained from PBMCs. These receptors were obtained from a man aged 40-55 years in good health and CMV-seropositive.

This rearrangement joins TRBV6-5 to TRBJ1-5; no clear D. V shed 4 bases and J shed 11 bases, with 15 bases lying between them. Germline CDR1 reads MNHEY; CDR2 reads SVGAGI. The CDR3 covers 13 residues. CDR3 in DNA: TGTGCCAGCAGTTTTGACCCTGGAACAGCCCAGCATTTT. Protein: CASSFDPGTAQHF.

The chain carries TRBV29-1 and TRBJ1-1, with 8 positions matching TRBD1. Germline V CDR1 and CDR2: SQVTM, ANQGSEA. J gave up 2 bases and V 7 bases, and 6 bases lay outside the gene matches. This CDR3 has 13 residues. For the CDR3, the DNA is TGCAGCGCCCACGGACAGGGAAACACTGAAGCTTTCTTT. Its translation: CSAHGQGNTEAFF.

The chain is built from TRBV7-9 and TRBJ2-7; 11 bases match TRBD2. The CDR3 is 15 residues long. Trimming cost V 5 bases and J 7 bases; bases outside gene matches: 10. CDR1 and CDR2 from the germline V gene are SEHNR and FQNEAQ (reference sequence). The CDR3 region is CASSPLAGGVGEQYF. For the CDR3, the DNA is TGTGCCAGCAGCCCCCTAGCGGGAGGAGTTGGAGAGCAGTACTTC.

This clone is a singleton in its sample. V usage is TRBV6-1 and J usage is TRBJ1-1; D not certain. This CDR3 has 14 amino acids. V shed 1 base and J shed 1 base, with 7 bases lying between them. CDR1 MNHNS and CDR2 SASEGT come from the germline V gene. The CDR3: CASSEVAANTEAFF. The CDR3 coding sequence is TGTGCCAGCAGTGAAGTGGCGGCGAACACTGAAGCTTTCTTT.

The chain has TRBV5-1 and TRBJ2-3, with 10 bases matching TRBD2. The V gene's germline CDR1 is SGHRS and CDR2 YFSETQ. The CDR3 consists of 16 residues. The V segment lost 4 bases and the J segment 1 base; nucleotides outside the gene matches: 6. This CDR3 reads CASSEQGTSGTDTQYF. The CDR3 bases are TGCGCCAGCAGCGAGCAAGGGACTAGCGGCACAGATACGCAGTATTTT.

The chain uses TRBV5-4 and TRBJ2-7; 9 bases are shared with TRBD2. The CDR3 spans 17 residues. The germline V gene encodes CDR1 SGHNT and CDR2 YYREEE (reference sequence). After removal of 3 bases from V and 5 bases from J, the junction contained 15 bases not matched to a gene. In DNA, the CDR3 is TGTGCCAGCAGCTCTCGACAGAGAAGGGCTAGCGGGAACGAGCAGTACTTC. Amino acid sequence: CASSSRQRRASGNEQYF.

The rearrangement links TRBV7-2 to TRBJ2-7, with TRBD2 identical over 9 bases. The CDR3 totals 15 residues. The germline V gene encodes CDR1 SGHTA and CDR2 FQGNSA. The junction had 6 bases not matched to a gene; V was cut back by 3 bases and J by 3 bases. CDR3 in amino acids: CASSLEAGGDYEQYF. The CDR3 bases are TGTGCCAGCAGCTTGGAGGCGGGAGGGGACTACGAGCAGTACTTC.

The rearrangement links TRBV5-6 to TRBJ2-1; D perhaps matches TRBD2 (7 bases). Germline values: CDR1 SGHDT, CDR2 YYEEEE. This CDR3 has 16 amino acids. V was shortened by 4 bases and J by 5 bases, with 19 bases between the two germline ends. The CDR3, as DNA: TGTGCCAGCAGCCCCTGGGGGGGCGGGGGCCACAATGAGCAGTTCTTC. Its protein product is CASSPWGGGGHNEQFF.

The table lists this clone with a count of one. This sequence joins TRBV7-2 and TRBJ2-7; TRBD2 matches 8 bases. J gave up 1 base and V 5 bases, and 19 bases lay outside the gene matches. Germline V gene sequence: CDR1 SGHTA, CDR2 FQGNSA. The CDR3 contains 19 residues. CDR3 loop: CASSQIASFRTSYSYEQYF. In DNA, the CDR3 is TGTGCCAGCAGCCAGATAGCGTCGTTTCGGACTAGCTATTCCTACGAGCAGTACTTC.

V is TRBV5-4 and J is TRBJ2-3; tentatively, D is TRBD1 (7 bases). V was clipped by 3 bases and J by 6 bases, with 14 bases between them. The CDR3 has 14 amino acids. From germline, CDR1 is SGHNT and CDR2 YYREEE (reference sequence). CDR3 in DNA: TGTGCCAGCAGCTACGGCAGGGGGGAGGATACGCAGTATTTT. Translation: CASSYGRGEDTQYF.

The CDR3 DNA sequence: TGTGCCAGCAGCTTAGCGGGGACAGGGAGCTATGGCTACACCTTC. Translating it yields CASSLAGTGSYGYTF. The V gene is TRBV7-9, the J gene TRBJ1-2, with 9 bases aligning to TRBD1. Germline values: CDR1 SEHNR, CDR2 FQNEAQ (reference sequence). This CDR3 has 15 amino acids. Unmatched junction bases numbered 3, after V lost 0 bases and J lost 4 bases.

The CDR3 loop reads CASSRGAENIQYF. In DNA, the CDR3 is TGTGCCAGCTCTCGGGGGGCCGAAAACATTCAGTACTTC. The chain combines TRBV18 with TRBJ2-4, with D possibly matching TRBD2 (7 bases). Germline values: CDR1 KGHSH, CDR2 LQKENI. The V end was cut by 6 bases, the J end by 5 bases, with 11 bases between. This CDR3 spans 13 amino acids.

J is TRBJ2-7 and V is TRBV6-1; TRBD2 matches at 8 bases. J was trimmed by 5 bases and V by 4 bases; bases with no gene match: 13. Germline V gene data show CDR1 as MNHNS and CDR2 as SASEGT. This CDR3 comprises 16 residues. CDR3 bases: TGTGCCAGCAGTGTCTCTCCGGGGGGGAAGTACGACGAGCAGTACTTC. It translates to CASSVSPGGKYDEQYF.

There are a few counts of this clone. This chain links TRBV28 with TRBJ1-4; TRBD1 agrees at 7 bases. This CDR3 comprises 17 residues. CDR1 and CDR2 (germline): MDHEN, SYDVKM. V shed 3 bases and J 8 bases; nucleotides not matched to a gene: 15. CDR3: CASSFGQVSRGKEKLFF. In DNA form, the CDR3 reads TGTGCCAGCAGTTTCGGACAGGTATCTAGAGGGAAAGAAAAACTGTTTTTT.

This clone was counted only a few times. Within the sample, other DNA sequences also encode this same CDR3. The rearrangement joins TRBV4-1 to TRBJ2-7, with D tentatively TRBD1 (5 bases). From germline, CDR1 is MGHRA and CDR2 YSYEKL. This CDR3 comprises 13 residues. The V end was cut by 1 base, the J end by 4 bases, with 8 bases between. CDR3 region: CASSQGSGYEQYF. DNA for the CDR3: TGCGCCAGCAGCCAAGGATCAGGGTACGAGCAGTACTTC.

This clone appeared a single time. The CDR3 here is CASSLGQHYGYTF. For the CDR3, the DNA is TGTGCCAGCAGCTTGGGACAGCACTATGGCTACACCTTC. The rearrangement uses TRBV5-6 and TRBJ1-2, with TRBD1 as a possible D gene (5 bases). The CDR3 has 13 amino acids. Germline assignment: CDR1 SGHDT and CDR2 YYEEEE. Trimming cost V 0 bases and J 3 bases, with 6 bases left between them.

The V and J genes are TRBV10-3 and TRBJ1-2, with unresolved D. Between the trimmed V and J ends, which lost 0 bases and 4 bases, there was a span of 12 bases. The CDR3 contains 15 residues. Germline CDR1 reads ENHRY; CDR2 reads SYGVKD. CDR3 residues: CAISESGGRSYGYTF. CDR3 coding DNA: TGTGCCATCAGTGAGTCCGGAGGTAGGAGCTATGGCTACACCTTC.